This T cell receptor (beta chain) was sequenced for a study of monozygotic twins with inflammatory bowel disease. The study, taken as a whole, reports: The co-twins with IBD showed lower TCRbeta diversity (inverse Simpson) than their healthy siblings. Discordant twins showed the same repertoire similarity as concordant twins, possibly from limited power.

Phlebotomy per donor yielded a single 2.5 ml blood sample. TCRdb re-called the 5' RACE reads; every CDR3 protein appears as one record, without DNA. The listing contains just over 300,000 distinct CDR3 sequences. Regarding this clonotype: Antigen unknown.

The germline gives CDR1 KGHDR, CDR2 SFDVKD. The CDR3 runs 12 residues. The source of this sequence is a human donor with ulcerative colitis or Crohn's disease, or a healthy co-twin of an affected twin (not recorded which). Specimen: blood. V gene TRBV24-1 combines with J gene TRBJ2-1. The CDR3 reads CATSGPLWEQFF.